Listed below are T cell receptor beta chains from one sample, sequenced in a study of T cell repertoires in cytomegalovirus infection. TCRdb used MiXCR to reprocess the reads, holding one entry per CDR3 protein. Here the sample spans fewer than 250,000 distinct CDR3 sequences, around 12% being singletons. The sequencing sample was made of PBMCs. All receptors derive from a human donor in good health (CMV status not recorded). Some clones in this sample may be carry-over from other donors' samples. CDR3s include the opening cysteine and the closing phenylalanine or tryptophan. Fields, in order: clone size, V gene, J gene, D gene, CDR3 DNA, CDR3 protein. A D gene is named only where the DNA matches it firmly. Clone size is not always given. Where it is, it says once, few, many or a class for expanded clones.

>-|TRBV20-1|TRBJ1-1|-
TGCAGTGCTAGAGATTCCCCGGGACTTAACACTGAAGCTTTCTTT
CSARDSPGLNTEAFF
>many|TRBV2|TRBJ2-7|TRBD2
TGTGCCAGCAGTCGGGAGGGCCTCTACGAGCAGTACTTC
CASSREGLYEQYF
>-|TRBV28|TRBJ2-5|-
TGTGCCAGCAGTTTATTGGGTCAGGGGATCCAAGAGACCCAGTACTTC
CASSLLGQGIQETQYF
>many|TRBV19|TRBJ2-7|TRBD1
TGTGCCAGTGGAACAGGGGAAGTGCAGTACTTC
CASGTGEVQYF
>few|TRBV10-3|TRBJ1-6|TRBD1
TGTGCCATCAGGGGGGGGACAGAGCCTAATTCACCCCTCCACTTT
CAIRGGTEPNSPLHF
>few|TRBV6-4|TRBJ1-1|TRBD1
TGTGCCAGCAGCGCCACAGGGGTGACTGAAGCTTTCTTT
CASSATGVTEAFF
>many|TRBV20-1|TRBJ2-1|TRBD2
TGCAGTGCCCTGGGACTAGCGGGGGTCGCGGGCAATGAGCAGTTCTTC
CSALGLAGVAGNEQFF
>-|TRBV6-6|TRBJ2-7|TRBD2
TGTGCCAGCAGTTACTTAGCGGGGGTAGCCTACGAGCAGTACTTC
CASSYLAGVAYEQYF
>many|TRBV7-2|TRBJ1-2|-
TGTGCCAGCAGCCCCCAACGGACAGCTAACTATGGCTACACCTTC
CASSPQRTANYGYTF
>many|TRBV5-1|TRBJ1-4|TRBD1
TGCGCCAGCAGCTCGGGACAGCGGAATGAAAAACTGTTTTTT
CASSSGQRNEKLFF
>-|TRBV20-1|TRBJ1-5|-
TGCAGTGCTAGAGAGGATATGACCGGGCAGCCCCAGCATTTT
CSAREDMTGQPQHF
>few|TRBV7-2|TRBJ2-1|TRBD1
TGTGCCAGCAGCTTAAACCCAGGGGGCTCCTACAATGAGCAGTTCTTC
CASSLNPGGSYNEQFF
>many|TRBV28|TRBJ2-3|TRBD2
TGTGCCAGCACCCGCCGGGGGCGGGAGGTAGCAGATACGCAGTATTTT
CASTRRGREVADTQYF
>many|TRBV6-2/TRBV6-3|TRBJ2-2|-
TGTGCCAGCAGTTACATTTTACCCGGGGAGCTGTTTTTT
CASSYILPGELFF
>many|TRBV7-8|TRBJ2-5|-
TGTGCCAGCAGCTTAGCCGTCGGGACACCTAGGACCCAGTACTTC
CASSLAVGTPRTQYF
>-|TRBV6-2/TRBV6-3|TRBJ2-1|TRBD2
TGTGCCAGCAGTCTTCTGGGCGGGAGCGTCGGGGAGCAGTTCTTC
CASSLLGGSVGEQFF
>-|TRBV20-1|TRBJ2-7|-
TGCAGTGCGAACCGGGACACCTCCTCCTACGAGCAGTACTTC
CSANRDTSSYEQYF
>many|TRBV6-5|TRBJ2-7|-
TGTGCCAGCAGTTATAACCCCTGGGAGCAGTACTTC
CASSYNPWEQYF
>many|TRBV7-2|TRBJ2-2|-
TGTGCCAGCTTCCGGGCCGCGAACACCGGGGAGCTGTTTTTT
CASFRAANTGELFF
>-|TRBV11-1|TRBJ2-7|-
TGTGCCAGCAGCAACGACAGGCTTCACTCCTACGAGCAGTACTTC
CASSNDRLHSYEQYF
>many|TRBV29-1|TRBJ2-6|-
TGCAGCGTCGGTTCCTCTGGGGCCAACGTCCTGACTTTC
CSVGSSGANVLTF
>few|TRBV7-2|TRBJ2-5|TRBD1
TGTGCCAGCAGCTTAGGCCCGGGACAGGGGGCCGGGGAGACCCAGTACTTC
CASSLGPGQGAGETQYF
>-|TRBV7-9|TRBJ1-1|-
TGTGCCAGCAGCTTTTCGGGACATACGAACACTGAAGCTTTCTTT
CASSFSGHTNTEAFF
>many|TRBV4-3|TRBJ2-7|-
TGCGCCAGCAGCCTGAATAGCGGCGGTGGGGCCTACGAGCAGTACTTC
CASSLNSGGGAYEQYF
>few|TRBV29-1|TRBJ1-1|TRBD1
TGCAGCGTTGCACAGGGGTTGGCGAACACTGAAGCTTTCTTT
CSVAQGLANTEAFF
>many|TRBV6-1|TRBJ2-7|-
TGTGCCAGCAGTCCCCGGGCAGGGTTTTCCTACGAGCAGTACTTC
CASSPRAGFSYEQYF
>many|TRBV11-2|TRBJ1-3|-
TGTGCCAGCAGCTTGGACCCCGGAATCGATGGAAACACCATATATTTT
CASSLDPGIDGNTIYF
>-|TRBV12-3/TRBV12-4|TRBJ2-7|-
TGTGCCAGCAGCCGAAGCCGACGGCTTGGTGGCGAGCAGTACTTC
CASSRSRRLGGEQYF
>many|TRBV7-2|TRBJ1-5|-
TGTGCCAGCGCCAGGGGTATGGATAGCAATCAGCCCCAGCATTTT
CASARGMDSNQPQHF
>few|TRBV6-2/TRBV6-3|TRBJ2-5|-
TGTGCCAGCAGTTATTCCTGCCTAAAGGAGACCCAGTACTTC
CASSYSCLKETQYF
>many|TRBV5-4|TRBJ2-7|TRBD2
TGTGCCAGCAGCCAAGCGGGAGTAGAGTACGAGCAGTACTTC
CASSQAGVEYEQYF
>-|TRBV6-5|TRBJ2-2|-
TGTGCCAGCAGCTATGGGGGGAACCCAATGAACACCGGGGAGCTGTTTTTT
CASSYGGNPMNTGELFF
>many|TRBV7-8|TRBJ2-3|TRBD2
TGTGCCAGCAGCTTAGTGACTAGCGGAACAGATACGCAGTATTTT
CASSLVTSGTDTQYF
>many|TRBV28|TRBJ1-1|-
TGTGCCAGCAGTTTAAAAGCGGGAAACACTGAAGCTTTCTTT
CASSLKAGNTEAFF
>few|TRBV7-9|TRBJ2-5|-
TGTGCCAGCAGCCCCACCGGAGGGGTTGAGACCCAGTACTTC
CASSPTGGVETQYF
>many|TRBV7-2|TRBJ2-7|TRBD1
TGTGCCAGCAGCTCAGGGGGCCACGAGCAGTACTTC
CASSSGGHEQYF
>-|TRBV5-1|TRBJ1-2|-
TGCGCCAGCAGCTATCTTGACGGGGATGGCTACACCTTC
CASSYLDGDGYTF
>many|TRBV7-2|TRBJ1-4|TRBD1
TGTGCCAGCAGCTTAGGGACCGGGACAGGGATTGAAAAACTGTTTTTT
CASSLGTGTGIEKLFF
>few|TRBV6-5|TRBJ1-1|TRBD1
TGTGCCAGCAGACCGGACAGGTCGGGCATAGAAGCTTTCTTT
CASRPDRSGIEAFF
>many|TRBV6-1|TRBJ1-4|-
TGTGCCACCTCGACGGGTGAAAAACTGTTTTTT
CATSTGEKLFF
>many|TRBV27|TRBJ2-5|-
TGTGCCAGCAGTTATAAGGCCTCGGGCAGCTTCCAAGAGACCCAGTACTTC
CASSYKASGSFQETQYF
>-|TRBV20-1|TRBJ1-6|TRBD1
TGCAGTGCCAGTGGGACAGGGGGCTTTAATTCACCCCTCCACTTT
CSASGTGGFNSPLHF
>many|TRBV7-2|TRBJ2-3|-
TGTGCCAGCAGCTTACAAAGGGGCACAGATACGCAGTATTTT
CASSLQRGTDTQYF
>many|TRBV7-2|TRBJ2-2|-
TGTGCCAGCAGCCCGACTTCAAATCCCACCGGGGAGCTGTTTTTT
CASSPTSNPTGELFF
>few|TRBV30|TRBJ2-5|TRBD2
TGTGCCTGGAGTGTGGGACTACCGGGGGAGACCCAGTACTTC
CAWSVGLPGETQYF
>many|TRBV7-2|TRBJ2-7|TRBD2
TGTGCCAGCAGCTTACCCGTTAGCGGGCAGAGCTCCTACGAGCAGTACTTC
CASSLPVSGQSSYEQYF
>-|TRBV14|TRBJ2-1|TRBD2
TGTGCCAGCAGCCACAGCGGGAGGGTTGCAGAGCAGTTCTTC
CASSHSGRVAEQFF
>many|TRBV4-3|TRBJ1-2|-
TGCGCCAGCAGCCAAGATGGGGTCCCCTCATATGGCTACACCTTC
CASSQDGVPSYGYTF
>many|TRBV15|TRBJ2-3|-
TGTGCCACCAGCAGAGATGGGCACAGCACAGATACGCAGTATTTT
CATSRDGHSTDTQYF
>few|TRBV7-9|TRBJ1-4|TRBD1
TGTGCCAGCAGCTTGGACAGGCAACTGTTTTTT
CASSLDRQLFF
>-|TRBV7-1|TRBJ2-1|-
TGTGCCAGCAGTGTATCCTACAATGAGCAGTTCTTC
CASSVSYNEQFF
>-|TRBV5-1|TRBJ2-1|TRBD1
TGCGCCAGCAGCTTGGCGGGGACAGACAATGAGCAGCTCTTC
CASSLAGTDNEQLF